The rows below give T cell receptor beta chains drawn from one sample of a study of blood T cell repertoires in COVID-19. Sequenced by immunoSEQ multiplex PCR; TCRdb stores in-frame clones only, minus some. The sample shows 200,000 to 300,000 clones, 65% to 90% of them seen only once. The sample taken for sequencing was peripheral blood. All receptors come from a man in his forties who had recovered from COVID-19. Both conserved end residues are part of each CDR3. D genes are given only for firm matches. Only part of the rows carry a size: once, few, many, or a class if the clone is expanded.

>TRBJ2-5|TRBV5-1|-|-
TGCGCCAGCAGCTCGGGACACAGCCAAGAGACCCAGTACTTC
CASSSGHSQETQYF
>TRBJ1-2|TRBV7-8|-|-
TGTGCCAGCAGCTTAGTGAGCCGCTCCTATGGCTACACCTTC
CASSLVSRSYGYTF
>TRBJ2-1|TRBV5-1|-|-
TGCGCCAGCAGCCTCCGGGGTCTACAGGGCAATGAGCAGTTCTTC
CASSLRGLQGNEQFF
>TRBJ2-5|TRBV11-3|-|-
TGTGCCAGCAGCTTACTCCAAGAGACCCAGTACTTC
CASSLLQETQYF
>TRBJ2-3|TRBV6-5|TRBD2|-
TGTGCCAGCGCTAAGCGGGAGTTGGGAGATACGCAGTATTTT
CASAKRELGDTQYF
>TRBJ2-1|TRBV7-2|TRBD2|-
TGTGCCAGCAGCTCGAGGACTAGCGGGGGGGCGATTGGAAAGTTCTTC
CASSSRTSGGAIGKFF
>TRBJ2-7|TRBV5-4|-|-
TGTGCCAGCAGCTCACAGGGGATCTTAGCGGGGACCCCACCTTACGAGCAGTACTTC
CASSSQGILAGTPPYEQYF
>TRBJ2-7|TRBV6-1|TRBD2|-
TGTGCCAGCAGTGATCAAGGACTAGCGGGAGCAACATACGAGCAGTACTTC
CASSDQGLAGATYEQYF
>TRBJ2-7|TRBV27|TRBD1|-
TGTGCCAGCAGTCCCCGGACAGGCAGCTCCTACGAGCAGTACTTC
CASSPRTGSSYEQYF
>TRBJ1-1|TRBV19|-|-
TGTGCCAGTAGTACACCAGCGGGGGCTGAAGCTTTCTTT
CASSTPAGAEAFF
>TRBJ1-2|TRBV7-2|TRBD1|-
TGTGCCAGCAGCCCAGGGGGACAGCCCTATGGCTACACCTTC
CASSPGGQPYGYTF
>TRBJ2-7|TRBV13|-|-
TGTGCCAGCAGCTCCCGACTCCAGGGGATCTACGAGCAGTACTTC
CASSSRLQGIYEQYF
>TRBJ1-1|TRBV7-9|-|few
TGTGCCAGCAGCCCACATCCGATTATGGACACTGAAGCTTTCTTT
CASSPHPIMDTEAFF
>TRBJ2-1|TRBV6-5|-|-
TGTGCCAGCACAGGGACACTTAGCTCCTACAATGAGCAGTTCTTC
CASTGTLSSYNEQFF
>TRBJ1-3|TRBV19|TRBD1|-
TGTGCCAGTAGGGACAGGAACTCTGGAAACACCATATATTTT
CASRDRNSGNTIYF
>TRBJ1-1|TRBV29-1|-|-
TGCAGCGCGAGTCGAACAGAGAACACTGAAGCTTTCTTT
CSASRTENTEAFF
>TRBJ2-5|TRBV5-4|TRBD1|-
TGTGCCAGCAGCCTCTCAGGGGGCCGGGAGACCCAGTACTTC
CASSLSGGRETQYF
>TRBJ2-5|TRBV5-1|TRBD2|-
TGCGCCAGCAGCTTGGTATCGCGGACTAGCGGACAAGAGACCCAGTACTTC
CASSLVSRTSGQETQYF
>TRBJ2-2|TRBV7-2|TRBD1|-
TGTGCCAGCACCCGACAGGGAGAGGGCACCGGGGAGCTGTTTTTT
CASTRQGEGTGELFF
>TRBJ2-5|TRBV7-8|TRBD2|-
TGTGCCAGCAGCTCCTGGCGGGAGTGGATGGAGACCCAGTACTTC
CASSSWREWMETQYF
>TRBJ1-1|TRBV5-5|TRBD1|-
TGTGCCAGCAGCGACGGACAGGGGGGTACTGAAGCTTTCTTT
CASSDGQGGTEAFF
>TRBJ2-3|TRBV5-1|TRBD2|-
TGCGCCAGCAGCCCCCTGCGGGGGGGCACAGATACGCAGTATTTT
CASSPLRGGTDTQYF
>TRBJ2-3|TRBV19|-|-
TGTGCCACCCGACGGGAGATGATGGATACGCAGTATTTT
CATRREMMDTQYF
>TRBJ2-3|TRBV7-6|TRBD2|-
TGTGCCAGCAGGGTCGGGCTAGCGGGGGGGGCTAGCACAGATACGCAGTATTTT
CASRVGLAGGASTDTQYF
>TRBJ1-5|TRBV5-1|-|once
TGCGCCAGCAGCTTGCAAGGGGATCAGCCCCAGCATTTT
CASSLQGDQPQHF
>TRBJ1-2|TRBV30|-|once
TGTGCCTGGAGTAAAGCAGGCGAACTGATCGCCTTC
CAWSKAGELIAF
>TRBJ2-6|TRBV5-4|-|few
TGTGCCCTCAGCAGGGGTGCGGGGGCCAACGTCCTGACTTTC
CALSRGAGANVLTF
>TRBJ2-1|TRBV6-2/TRBV6-3|-|-
TGTGCCAGCAGCCGACCCGGCGGGGTGGGGTACAATGAGCAGTTCTTC
CASSRPGGVGYNEQFF
>TRBJ2-7|TRBV7-2|TRBD2|-
TGTGCCAGCAGACTTAGCGGGGGGGGCTCCTACGAGCAGTACTTC
CASRLSGGGSYEQYF
>TRBJ1-1|TRBV6-6|TRBD1|-
TGTGCCAGTATTCTGGACAGGGATTACACTGAAGCTTTCTTT
CASILDRDYTEAFF
>TRBJ1-6|TRBV18|-|-
TGTGCCAGCTCAAAGACGGACACTAATTCACCCCTCCACTTT
CASSKTDTNSPLHF
>TRBJ2-5|TRBV3-1/TRBV3-2|-|few
TGTGCCAGCAGCCAATTTGGATCGGGGGGCGAGACCCAGTACTTC
CASSQFGSGGETQYF
>TRBJ1-2|TRBV18|-|-
TGTGCCAGCTCACATTCCGATGGCTACACCTTC
CASSHSDGYTF
>TRBJ2-1|TRBV27|TRBD2|-
TGTGCCAGCAGTTTATTGGGCGGGGGGACGACCAATGAGCAGTTCTTC
CASSLLGGGTTNEQFF
>TRBJ1-6|TRBV18|-|-
TGTGCCAGCTCACCACGGGGGCAAAGGGGCAGTTCACCCCTCCACTTT
CASSPRGQRGSSPLHF
>TRBJ2-5|TRBV10-3|-|once
TGTGCCATCAGTGGAAGCAAGCAAGAGACCCAGTACTTC
CAISGSKQETQYF
>TRBJ1-4|TRBV5-1|TRBD1|-
TGCGCCAGCAGCGTCGGGCAGGGGGCAACTAATGAAAAACTGTTTTTT
CASSVGQGATNEKLFF
>TRBJ2-2|TRBV6-6|-|-
TGTGCCAGCAGAAGACTACCCGACACCGGGGAGCTGTTTTTT
CASRRLPDTGELFF
>TRBJ2-1|TRBV7-2|TRBD2|-
TGTGCCAGCAGCTTAGAACATACTAGCGGGGGGCTTAGGCAGTTCTTC
CASSLEHTSGGLRQFF
>TRBJ2-5|TRBV19|TRBD1|many
TGTGCCAGTAGTATGACAGGGGTCCAAGAGACCCAGTACTTC
CASSMTGVQETQYF